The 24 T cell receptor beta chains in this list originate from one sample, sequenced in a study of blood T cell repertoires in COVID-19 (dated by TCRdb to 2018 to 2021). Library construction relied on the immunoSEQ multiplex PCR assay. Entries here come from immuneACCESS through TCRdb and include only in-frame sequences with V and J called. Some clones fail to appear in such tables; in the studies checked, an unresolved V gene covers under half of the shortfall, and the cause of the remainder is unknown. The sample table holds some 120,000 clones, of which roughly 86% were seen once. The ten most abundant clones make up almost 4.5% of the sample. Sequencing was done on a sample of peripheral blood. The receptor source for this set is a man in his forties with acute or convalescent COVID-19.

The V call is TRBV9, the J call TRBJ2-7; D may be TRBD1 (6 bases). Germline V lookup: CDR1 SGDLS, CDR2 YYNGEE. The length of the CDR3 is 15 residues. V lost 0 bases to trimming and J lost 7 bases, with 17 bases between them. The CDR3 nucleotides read TGTGCCAGCAGCGTAGAAGCGCTAGGGACATCTGAGCAGTACTTC. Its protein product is CASSVEALGTSEQYF.

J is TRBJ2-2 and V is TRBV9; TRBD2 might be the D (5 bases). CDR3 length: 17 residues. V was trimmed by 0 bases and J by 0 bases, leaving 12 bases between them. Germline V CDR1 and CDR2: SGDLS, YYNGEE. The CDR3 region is CASSVGPPGTNTGELFF. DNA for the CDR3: TGTGCCAGCAGCGTAGGACCCCCGGGAACGAACACCGGGGAGCTGTTTTTT.

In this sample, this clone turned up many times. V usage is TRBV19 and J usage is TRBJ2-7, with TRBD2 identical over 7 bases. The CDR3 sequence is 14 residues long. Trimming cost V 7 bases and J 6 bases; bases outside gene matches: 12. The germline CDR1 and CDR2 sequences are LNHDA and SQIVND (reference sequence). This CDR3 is CASNTQRGTGEQYF. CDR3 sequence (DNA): TGTGCCAGTAACACCCAGCGGGGCACGGGCGAGCAGTACTTC.

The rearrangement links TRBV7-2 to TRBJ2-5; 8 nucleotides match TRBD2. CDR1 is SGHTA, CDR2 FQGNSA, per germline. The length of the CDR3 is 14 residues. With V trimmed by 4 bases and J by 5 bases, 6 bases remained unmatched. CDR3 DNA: TGTGCCAGCAGCTCGGGGGGGGGCGCGGAGACCCAGTACTTC. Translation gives CASSSGGGAETQYF.

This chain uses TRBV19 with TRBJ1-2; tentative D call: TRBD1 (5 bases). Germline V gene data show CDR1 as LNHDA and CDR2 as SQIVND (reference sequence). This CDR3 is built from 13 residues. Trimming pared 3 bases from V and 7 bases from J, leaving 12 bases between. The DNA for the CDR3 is TGTGCCAGTAGTATCATGGGGCACTTTGGCTACACCTTC. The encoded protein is CASSIMGHFGYTF. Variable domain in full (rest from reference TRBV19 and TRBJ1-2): DGGITQSPKYLFRKEGQNVTLSCEQNLNHDAMYWYRQDPGQGLRLIYYSQIVNDFQKGDIAEGYSVSREKKESFPLTVTSAQKNPTAFYLCASSIMGHFGYTFGSGTRLTVV.

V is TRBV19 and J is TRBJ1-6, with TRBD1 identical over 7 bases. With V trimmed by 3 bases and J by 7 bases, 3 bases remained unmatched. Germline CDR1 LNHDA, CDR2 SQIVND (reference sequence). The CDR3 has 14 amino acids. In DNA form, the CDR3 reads TGTGCCAGTAGTATCCGGGACAGAAATTCACCCCTCCACTTT. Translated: CASSIRDRNSPLHF.

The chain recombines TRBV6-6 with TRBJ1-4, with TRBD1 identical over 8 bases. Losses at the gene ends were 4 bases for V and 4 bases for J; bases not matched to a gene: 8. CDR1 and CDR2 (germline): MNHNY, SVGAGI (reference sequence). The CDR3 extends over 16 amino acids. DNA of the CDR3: TGTGCCAGCAGTTTCTACGCAGGGGGCGGTAATGAAAAACTGTTTTTT. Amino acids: CASSFYAGGGNEKLFF.

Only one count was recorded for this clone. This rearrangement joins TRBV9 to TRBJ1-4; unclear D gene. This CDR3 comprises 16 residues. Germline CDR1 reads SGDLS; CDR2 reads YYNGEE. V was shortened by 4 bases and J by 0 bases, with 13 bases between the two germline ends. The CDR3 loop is CASSPGVRPTNEKLFF. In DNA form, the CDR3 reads TGTGCCAGCAGCCCCGGGGTTCGACCAACTAATGAAAAACTGTTTTTT.

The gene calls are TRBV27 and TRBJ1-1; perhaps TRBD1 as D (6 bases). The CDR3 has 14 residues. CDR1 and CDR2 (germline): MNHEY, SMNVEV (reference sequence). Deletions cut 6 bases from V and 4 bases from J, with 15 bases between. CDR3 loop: CASRGAGGPTEAFF. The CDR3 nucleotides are TGTGCCAGCAGGGGGGCAGGAGGCCCCACTGAAGCTTTCTTT.

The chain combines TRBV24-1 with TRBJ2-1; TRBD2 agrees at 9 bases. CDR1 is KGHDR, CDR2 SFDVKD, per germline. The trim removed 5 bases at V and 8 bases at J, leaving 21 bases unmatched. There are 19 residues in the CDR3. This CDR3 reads CATSGASGMTDGPWHEQFF. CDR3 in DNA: TGTGCCACCAGTGGGGCTAGCGGGATGACTGATGGTCCCTGGCATGAGCAGTTCTTC.

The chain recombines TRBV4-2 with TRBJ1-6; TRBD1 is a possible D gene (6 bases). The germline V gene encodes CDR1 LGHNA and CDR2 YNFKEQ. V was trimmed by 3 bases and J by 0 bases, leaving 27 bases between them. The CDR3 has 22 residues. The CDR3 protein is CASSQRTPGHGRFSSYNSPLHF. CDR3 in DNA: TGTGCCAGCAGCCAGCGGACTCCGGGACACGGCCGTTTCAGCTCCTATAATTCACCCCTCCACTTT.

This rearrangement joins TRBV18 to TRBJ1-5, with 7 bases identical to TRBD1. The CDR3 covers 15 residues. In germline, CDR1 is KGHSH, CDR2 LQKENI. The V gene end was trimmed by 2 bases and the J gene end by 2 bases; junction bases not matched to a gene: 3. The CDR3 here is CASSPDRVRNQPQHF. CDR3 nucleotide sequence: TGTGCCAGCTCACCAGACAGGGTGCGCAATCAGCCCCAGCATTTT.

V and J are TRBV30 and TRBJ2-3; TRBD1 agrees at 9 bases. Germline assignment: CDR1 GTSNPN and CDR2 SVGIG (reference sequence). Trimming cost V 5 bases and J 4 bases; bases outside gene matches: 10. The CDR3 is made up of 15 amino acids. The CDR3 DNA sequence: TGTGCCTGGGACAAGACAGGGGGTGGCTCAGATACGCAGTATTTT. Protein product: CAWDKTGGGSDTQYF.

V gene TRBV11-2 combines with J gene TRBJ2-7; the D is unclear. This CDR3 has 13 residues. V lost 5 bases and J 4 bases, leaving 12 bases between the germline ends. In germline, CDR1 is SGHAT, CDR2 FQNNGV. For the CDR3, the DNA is TGTGCCAGCAGCCCCCAAACGGGTTACGAGCAGTACTTC. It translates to CASSPQTGYEQYF.

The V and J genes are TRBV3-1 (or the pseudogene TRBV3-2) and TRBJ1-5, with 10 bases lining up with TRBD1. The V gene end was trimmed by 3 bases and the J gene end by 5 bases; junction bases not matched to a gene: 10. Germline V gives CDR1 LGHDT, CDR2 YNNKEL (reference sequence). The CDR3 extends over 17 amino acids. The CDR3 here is CASSHPSGTGADQPQHF. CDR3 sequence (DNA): TGTGCCAGCAGCCACCCTTCCGGGACAGGGGCCGATCAGCCCCAGCATTTT.

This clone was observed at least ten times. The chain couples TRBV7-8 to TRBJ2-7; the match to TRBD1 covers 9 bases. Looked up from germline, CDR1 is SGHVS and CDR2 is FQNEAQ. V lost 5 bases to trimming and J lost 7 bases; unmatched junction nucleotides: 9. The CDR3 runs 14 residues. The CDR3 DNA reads TGTGCCAGCAGCCCGCTTAGGACAGGGGAGGAGCAGTACTTC. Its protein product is CASSPLRTGEEQYF.

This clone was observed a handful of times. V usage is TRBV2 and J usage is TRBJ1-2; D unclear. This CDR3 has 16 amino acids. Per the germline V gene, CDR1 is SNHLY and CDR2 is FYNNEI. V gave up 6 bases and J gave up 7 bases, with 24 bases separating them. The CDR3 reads CASRTPAGQFDGGYTF. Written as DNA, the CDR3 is TGTGCCAGCAGGACCCCCGCGGGTCAGTTCGATGGTGGCTACACCTTC.

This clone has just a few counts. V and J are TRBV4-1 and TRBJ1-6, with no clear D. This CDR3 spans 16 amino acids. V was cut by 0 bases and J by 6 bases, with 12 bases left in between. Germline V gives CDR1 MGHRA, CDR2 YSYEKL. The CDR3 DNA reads TGCGCCAGCAGCCAAGAAGTCACAGCGGCTAATTCACCCCTCCACTTT. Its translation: CASSQEVTAANSPLHF.

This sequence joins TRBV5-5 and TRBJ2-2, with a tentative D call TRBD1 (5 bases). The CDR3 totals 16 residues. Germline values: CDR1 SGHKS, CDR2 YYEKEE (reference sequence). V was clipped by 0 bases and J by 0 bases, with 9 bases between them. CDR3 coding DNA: TGTGCCAGCAGCTTGGCCCCGACAGCGAACACCGGGGAGCTGTTTTTT. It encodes CASSLAPTANTGELFF. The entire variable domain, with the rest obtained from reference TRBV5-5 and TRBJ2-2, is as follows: DAGVTQSPTHLIKTRGQQVTLRCSPISGHKSVSWYQQVLGQGPQFIFQYYEKEERGRGNFPDRFSARQFPNYSSELNVNALLLGDSALYLCASSLAPTANTGELFFGEGSRLTVL.

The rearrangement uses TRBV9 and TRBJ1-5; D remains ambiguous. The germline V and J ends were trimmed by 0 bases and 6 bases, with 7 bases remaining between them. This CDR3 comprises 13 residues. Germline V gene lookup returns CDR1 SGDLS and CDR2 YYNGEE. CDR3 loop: CASSVDPFQPQHF. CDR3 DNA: TGTGCCAGCAGCGTAGATCCTTTTCAGCCCCAGCATTTT.

This CDR3 is CASSWDSLETQYF. Here the CDR3 DNA reads TGCGCCAGCAGCTGGGACAGCCTAGAGACCCAGTACTTC. The chain couples TRBV5-1 to TRBJ2-5, with 7 positions matching TRBD1. V lost 3 bases, J lost 4 bases, and 3 bases stayed unmatched. The germline gives CDR1 SGHRS, CDR2 YFSETQ. The CDR3 loop spans 13 amino acids.

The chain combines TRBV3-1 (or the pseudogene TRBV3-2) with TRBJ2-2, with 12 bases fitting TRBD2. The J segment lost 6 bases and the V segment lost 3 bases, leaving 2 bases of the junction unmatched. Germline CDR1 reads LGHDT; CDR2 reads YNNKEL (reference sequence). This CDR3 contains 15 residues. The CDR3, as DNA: TGTGCCAGCAGCCAGACTAGCGGGAGTGCCGGGGAGCTGTTTTTT. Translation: CASSQTSGSAGELFF.

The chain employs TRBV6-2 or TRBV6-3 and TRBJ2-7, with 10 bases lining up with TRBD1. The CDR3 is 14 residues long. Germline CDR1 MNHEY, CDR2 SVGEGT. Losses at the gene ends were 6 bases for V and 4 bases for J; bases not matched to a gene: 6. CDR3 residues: CASSGDRGRYEQYF. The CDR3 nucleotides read TGTGCCAGCAGCGGTGACAGGGGGCGTTACGAGCAGTACTTC.

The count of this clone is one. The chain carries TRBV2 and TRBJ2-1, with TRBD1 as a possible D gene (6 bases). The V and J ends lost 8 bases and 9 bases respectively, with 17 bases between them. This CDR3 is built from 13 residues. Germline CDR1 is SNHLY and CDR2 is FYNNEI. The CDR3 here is CASGVDRDSEQFF. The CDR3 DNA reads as TGTGCCAGCGGGGTGGACAGAGACAGTGAGCAGTTCTTC.